This T cell receptor (beta chain) is drawn from a study of T cell responses to AZD1222 COVID-19 vaccine. Study observations and caveats: At study baseline, merely a handful of AZD1222 recipients were seropositive. Unmutated variant regions are reportedly the target of nearly half of TCRs that are spike-specific. Two AZD1222 administrations were followed by greater Spike-specific TCR breadth and depth. White British people made up most donors, females outnumbered males, and clonal diversity was possibly underestimated.

This CDR3 region has 15 residues. Germline V gene sequence: CDR1 SGHTA, CDR2 FQGNSA. V was cut by 5 bases and J by 1 base, with 14 bases left in between. The repertoire was sequenced with immunoSEQ multiplex PCR; TCRdb's copy has only in-frame clones and lacks some. The sample records around 100,000 clones, around 82% being singletons. The table lists this clone with a few counts. What it recognizes is unknown. The receptor's source is an adult in good health. This specimen consisted of peripheral blood, obtained on day 0 of AZD1222 vaccination. V gene TRBV7-2 combines with J gene TRBJ1-2, with D maybe TRBD1 (5 bases). CDR3 amino acids: CASSQSGFVNYGYTF. CDR3 in DNA: TGTGCCAGCAGCCAATCAGGGTTCGTTAACTATGGCTACACCTTC.